This T cell receptor beta chain was recovered during a study of metastatic and nonmetastatic thyroid tumors. The CDR3 is made up of 14 amino acids. Germline V CDR1 and CDR2: SGHDT, YYEEEE. J was trimmed by 5 bases and V by 1 base; bases with no gene match: 3. There were no patients who had received any treatment before thyroid surgery. This clone was recorded at least ten times. As processed by the authors: Between-group CDR3 differences, defined by clinicopathological status, yielded a distant-metastasis classifier for papillary thyroid cancer. Through MiXCR, TCRdb re-clonotyped the PCR reads. The V and J calls here are based on TCRdb, not the publication. The sample includes some 19,000 clones, around a quarter of them seen just once.

The clonotype comes from a female donor with papillary thyroid cancer or a benign thyroid nodule (not recorded which). Some clones in this sample may be carry-over from other donors' samples. Sequencing was done on a sample of tumor tissue. The V call is TRBV5-6, the J call TRBJ1-5, with 7 positions matching TRBD1. CDR3 amino acids: CASSLRQGDQPQHF. The DNA of the CDR3 is TGTGCCAGCAGCTTGAGACAGGGAGATCAGCCCCAGCATTTT.